The 27 T cell receptor beta chains below were found in one sample sequenced in a study of T cells in Graves' hyperthyroidism and ophthalmopathy. Researchers took RNA transcripts and amplified the TCR beta CDR3 regions from them. The HTBI set primed first-round TCR CDR3 RT-PCR. TCRdb reprocessed the multiplex PCR reads with MiXCR, giving one entry per CDR3 protein. The sample includes 280,000 or so distinct CDR3 sequences, 15% of them seen just once. Sequencing used blood. The receptors were gathered from a woman aged 50 to 60 with Graves' hyperthyroidism that later progressed to Graves' ophthalmopathy.

The chain recombines TRBV7-2 with TRBJ2-1; D unclear. The CDR3 extends over 15 amino acids. Trimming pared 1 base from V and 3 bases from J, leaving 10 bases between. CDR1 is SGHTA and CDR2 is FQGNSA in the germline V gene. Here the CDR3 reads CASSLGSSHYNEQFF. The CDR3 DNA sequence: TGTGCCAGCAGCTTAGGTAGCTCCCACTACAATGAGCAGTTCTTC. The full variable domain, completed using reference TRBV7-2 and TRBJ2-1, is GAGVSQSPSNKVTEKGKDVELRCDPISGHTALYWYRQSLGQGLEFLIYFQGNSAPDKSGLPSDRFSAERTGGSVSTLTIQRTQQEDSAVYLCASSLGSSHYNEQFFGPGTRLTVL.

This clonotype was seen at least ten times. The J gene is TRBJ1-1, the V gene TRBV28; TRBD1 is a possible D gene (6 bases). Trimming took off 6 bases at V and 6 bases at J, with 17 bases between the two ends. Germline assignment: CDR1 MDHEN and CDR2 SYDVKM. This CDR3 is built from 14 residues. The CDR3 bases are TGTGCCAGCAGCCGAGGACAGAACCTCCCTGAAGCTTTCTTT. Amino acid sequence: CASSRGQNLPEAFF.

The chain employs TRBV20-1 and TRBJ2-1, with 10 bases identical to TRBD2. The ends lost 4 bases at V and 7 bases at J; junction bases unmatched: 10. The germline gives CDR1 DFQATT, CDR2 SNEGSKA (reference sequence). The CDR3 loop spans 15 amino acids. The CDR3: CSANHGASGSNEQFF. CDR3 in DNA: TGCAGTGCTAATCATGGGGCTAGCGGGAGTAATGAGCAGTTCTTC.

The CDR3 loop reads CASSPAGDRVFF. The CDR3 region has the DNA TGTGCCAGCAGTCCCGCCGGGGACAGGGTGTTTTTT. The chain employs TRBV6-1 and TRBJ1-4, with 9 bases fitting TRBD1. The CDR3 spans 12 residues. V lost 5 bases and J lost 15; bases outside the gene matches: 7. The germline V gene encodes CDR1 MNHNS and CDR2 SASEGT.

This clonotype was detected many times. CDR3 sequence (DNA): TGTGCCAGCAGTAGAGGGGACTACCACGTCCGGAGAAGAGATGAAAAACTGTTTTTT. This gives the protein CASSRGDYHVRRRDEKLFF. The chain links TRBV6-2 or TRBV6-3 to TRBJ1-4; tentatively, D is TRBD1 (5 bases). Germline V gives CDR1 MNHEY, CDR2 SVGEGT. The CDR3 runs to 19 residues. With 5 bases removed from V and 6 bases from J, the gap between germline ends came to 28 bases.

This clonotype was detected many times. The CDR3: CASSQVAGTGTIYEQYF. CDR3 in DNA: TGCGCCAGCAGCCAAGTCGCTGGGACAGGGACCATCTACGAGCAGTACTTC. The V gene is TRBV4-1, the J gene TRBJ2-7; TRBD1 aligns across 9 bases. V shed 1 base, J shed 3 bases, and the junction held 10 bases outside the gene matches. This CDR3 is built from 17 residues. Per germline, CDR1 MGHRA and CDR2 YSYEKL.

This clonotype was observed at least ten times. The chain has TRBV6-1 and TRBJ2-1; a possible D gene is TRBD1 (5 bases). CDR1 and CDR2 from the germline V gene are MNHNS and SASEGT. Trimming took off 5 bases at V and 9 bases at J, with 11 bases between the two ends. This CDR3 is built from 12 residues. The CDR3 nucleotides are TGTGCCAGCAGTAGACAGACTGGTGAGCAGTTCTTC. Its translation: CASSRQTGEQFF.

V usage is TRBV6-1 and J usage is TRBJ1-3; no definite D call. The length of the CDR3 is 15 residues. V was pared by 4 bases and J by 2 bases, with 12 bases between. Germline V gene sequence: CDR1 MNHNS, CDR2 SASEGT. The CDR3 bases are TGTGCCAGCAGTGTCCAACACGGGGCTGGAAACACCATATATTTT. Encoded protein: CASSVQHGAGNTIYF.

The chain has TRBV20-1 and TRBJ1-3; tentatively, D is TRBD1 (5 bases). CDR1 is DFQATT and CDR2 is SNEGSKA in the germline V gene (reference sequence). The CDR3 covers 13 residues. Between the trimmed V and J ends, which lost 6 bases and 2 bases, there was a span of 11 bases. CDR3 amino acids: CSASQGAGNTIYF. The CDR3 nucleotides are TGCAGTGCCTCTCAGGGTGCTGGAAACACCATATATTTT.

This clonotype showed up many times. The J gene is TRBJ2-7, the V gene TRBV20-1, with 12 bases lining up with TRBD2. In germline, CDR1 is DFQATT, CDR2 SNEGSKA (reference sequence). V trimming: 0 bases; J trimming: 3 bases; junction bases outside the gene matches: 6. CDR3 length equals 16 residues. The CDR3 DNA sequence: TGCAGTGCTAGAGACGATTCTAGCGGGAGGGTCTACGAGCAGTACTTC. Amino acid sequence: CSARDDSSGRVYEQYF.

The CDR3 here is CASSLVHMNTEAFF. In DNA, the CDR3 is TGTGCCAGCAGCTTAGTTCATATGAACACTGAAGCTTTCTTT. V gene TRBV7-9 combines with J gene TRBJ1-1, with D hard to call. V was trimmed by 1 base and J by 0 bases, leaving 6 bases between them. CDR3 length: 14 amino acids. In germline, CDR1 is SEHNR, CDR2 FQNEAQ (reference sequence).

This clonotype was picked up many times. The V call is TRBV7-3, the J call TRBJ2-1, with 7 bases that match TRBD2. CDR1 SGHTA and CDR2 FQGTGA come from the germline V gene. The CDR3 spans 13 residues. V lost 5 bases to trimming and J lost 9 bases; unmatched junction nucleotides: 7. For the CDR3, the DNA is TGTGCCAGCAGCCAACCGGGCGGGGGTGAGCAGTTCTTC. Its protein product is CASSQPGGGEQFF.

This clonotype has at least ten counts. The chain recombines TRBV5-1 with TRBJ1-5; 9 positions match TRBD1. This CDR3 comprises 15 residues. After removal of 4 bases from V and 4 bases from J, the junction contained 6 bases not matched to a gene. CDR1 is SGHRS, CDR2 YFSETQ, per germline. CDR3 residues: CASSPGQGSNQPQHF. The CDR3 nucleotides are TGCGCCAGCAGCCCGGGACAGGGTTCAAATCAGCCCCAGCATTTT.

This sequence joins TRBV7-2 and TRBJ1-6, with D perhaps TRBD1 (5 bases). Germline V gives CDR1 SGHTA, CDR2 FQGNSA. The CDR3 totals 16 residues. The V and J ends lost 4 bases and 3 bases respectively, with 13 bases between them. CDR3 protein: CASSSPTDFYNSPLHF. CDR3 coding DNA: TGTGCCAGCAGCTCTCCGACAGACTTCTATAATTCACCCCTCCACTTT. Full variable domain (outside the CDR3, taken from reference TRBV7-2 and TRBJ1-6): GAGVSQSPSNKVTEKGKDVELRCDPISGHTALYWYRQSLGQGLEFLIYFQGNSAPDKSGLPSDRFSAERTGGSVSTLTIQRTQQEDSAVYLCASSSPTDFYNSPLHFGNGTRLTVT.

This clonotype was seen many times. The genes are TRBV28 and TRBJ1-3; D ambiguous. This CDR3 has 12 residues. V was clipped by 3 bases and J by 6 bases, with 6 bases between them. Germline values: CDR1 MDHEN, CDR2 SYDVKM. DNA of the CDR3: TGTGCCAGCAGTTTTAATGAAAACACCATATATTTT. This codes for CASSFNENTIYF.

The sample holds a few counts of this clonotype. This chain connects TRBV19 to TRBJ1-4, with a tentative D call TRBD1 (5 bases). Germline assignment: CDR1 LNHDA and CDR2 SQIVND (reference sequence). The CDR3 is 16 residues long. Trimming stripped 5 bases from V and 7 bases from J, with 20 bases between. The CDR3 coding sequence is TGTGCCAGTAGTGATGGAGCTGGGCAGGGTGCTGAAAAACTGTTTTTT. As protein: CASSDGAGQGAEKLFF.

This clonotype occurred many times. In DNA form, the CDR3 reads TGTGCCAGCAGACCCTCCACGGGACTAGCGGGGTCTAATGAGCAGTTCTTC. Amino acid sequence: CASRPSTGLAGSNEQFF. The chain uses TRBV3-1 and TRBJ2-1, with 13 bases matching TRBD2. The CDR3 sequence is 17 residues long. Trimming removed 6 bases from V and 7 bases from J; junction bases left unmatched: 12. CDR1 and CDR2 from the germline V gene are LGHDT and YNNKEL (reference sequence).

The chain combines TRBV18 with TRBJ2-2; D uncertain. Germline loops: CDR1 KGHSH, CDR2 LQKENI. Trimming shortened V by 7 bases and J by 6 bases, and 6 bases separated the two germline ends. This CDR3 comprises 11 residues. DNA of the CDR3: TGTGCCAGCTTACCGGCCGGGGAGCTGTTTTTT. Translated: CASLPAGELFF.

For this clonotype: Because the CDR3 is missing its conserved closing phenylalanine or tryptophan, this is likely a read error. J is TRBJ1-4 and V is TRBV5-1; D is ambiguous. CDR1 is SGHRS and CDR2 is YFSETQ in the germline V gene. V lost 4 bases to trimming and J lost 3 bases, with 13 bases between them. CDR3 length equals 15 residues. The CDR3 here is CASSAIPGSNEKLFL. The CDR3 DNA reads as TGCGCCAGCAGCGCGATCCCCGGATCTAATGAAAAACTGTTTTTA.

Many counts were recorded for this clonotype. The CDR3 sequence: CASSAAGFSRGYF. CDR3 coding DNA: TGTGCCAGCAGTGCGGCGGGATTCAGCCGGGGGTACTTC. V is TRBV2 and J is TRBJ2-4; D may be TRBD2 (6 bases). Trimming removed 4 bases from V and 15 bases from J, with 19 bases in between. Germline CDR1 reads SNHLY; CDR2 reads FYNNEI. The CDR3 consists of 13 residues.

This clonotype was seen more than once but under ten times. The J gene is TRBJ2-2, the V gene TRBV4-1, with D unclear. The length of the CDR3 is 14 residues. CDR1 and CDR2 from the germline V gene are MGHRA and YSYEKL. The V end lost 1 base, the J end lost 4 bases, and 7 bases lay between the germline ends. DNA of the CDR3: TGCGCCAGCAGCCAAGGTTCTGCCACCGGGGAGCTGTTTTTT. Its protein is CASSQGSATGELFF.

The chain employs TRBV7-8 and TRBJ1-5, with a tentative D call TRBD1 (5 bases). This CDR3 is built from 15 residues. Germline V gene lookup returns CDR1 SGHVS and CDR2 FQNEAQ. V was pared by 5 bases and J by 5 bases, with 16 bases between. CDR3 amino acids: CASSKGAGIDQPQHF. The CDR3 DNA follows: TGTGCCAGCAGCAAAGGGGCAGGGATCGATCAGCCCCAGCATTTT.

The chain employs TRBV5-1 and TRBJ2-5; TRBD1 might be the D (7 bases). The CDR3 is 14 amino acids. CDR1 is SGHRS and CDR2 is YFSETQ in the germline V gene. V shed 7 bases and J shed 4 bases, with 17 bases lying between them. The CDR3 DNA follows: TGCGCCAGCTTCGCAGGGGGGAGTGGAGAGACCCAGTACTTC. Amino acids: CASFAGGSGETQYF.

This clonotype was seen at least ten times. The V call is TRBV11-2, the J call TRBJ1-1, with a possible D match to TRBD1 (5 bases). Looked up from germline, CDR1 is SGHAT and CDR2 is FQNNGV. Between the trimmed V and J ends, which lost 5 bases and 1 base, there was a span of 14 bases. The CDR3 sequence is 15 residues long. The CDR3 DNA reads as TGTGCCAGCAGCCCGCAGGTGGGGACGAACACTGAAGCTTTCTTT. It translates to CASSPQVGTNTEAFF. The full variable domain, with the rest looked up from reference TRBV11-2 and TRBJ1-1, is EAGVAQSPRYKIIEKRQSVAFWCNPISGHATLYWYQQILGQGPKLLIQFQNNGVVDDSQLPKDRFSAERLKGVDSTLKIQPAKLEDSAVYLCASSPQVGTNTEAFFGQGTRLTVV.

A remark on this clonotype: One end of the junction fails to match germline, which may point to a read error. The chain joins TRBV20-1 to TRBJ1-1; D not resolved. The CDR3 is 12 amino acids. CDR1 is DFQATT, CDR2 SNEGSKA, per germline (reference sequence). The CDR3 region has the DNA TGCGGTGCTAAGAGGGAATACACTGAAGCTTTCTTT. Protein: CGAKREYTEAFF.

This clonotype occurred many times. The chain links TRBV20-1 to TRBJ2-1, with 7 bases aligning to TRBD2. Trimming removed 1 base from V and 8 bases from J; junction bases left unmatched: 5. This CDR3 spans 13 amino acids. Germline lookup yields CDR1 DFQATT and CDR2 SNEGSKA (reference sequence). The CDR3 coding sequence is TGCAGTGCTAGAGGCGGGAGTGGGGATGAGCAGTTCTTC. It specifies CSARGGSGDEQFF.

This clonotype was observed many times. V and J are TRBV12-3 or TRBV12-4 and TRBJ2-1, with 7 positions matching TRBD2. V was pared by 1 base and J by 1 base, with 10 bases of the junction left unmatched. The CDR3 is 18 amino acids. The CDR3 protein is CASSLGLSTSRSYNEQFF. The CDR3 coding sequence is TGTGCCAGCAGTTTAGGTCTCTCGACTAGCAGGTCCTACAATGAGCAGTTCTTC.